These 2 T cell receptor beta chains came from one sample sequenced in a study of molecular identifiers for immune sequencing clone quantification. Using its own MiXCR run on the PCR reads, TCRdb lists one record per CDR3 protein. The data contain tens of thousands of distinct CDR3 sequences, about 23% of them singletons. The sequencing input was naive CD8+ T cells from blood, with Jurkat cell RNA spiked in. Subset given: FACS-sorted CD8+CD4-CCR7+CD45RA+ naive T cells. These receptors came from a human donor in good health. Some libraries in this study had Jurkat cell RNA spiked in.

V and J are TRBV2 and TRBJ2-7; D call uncertain. Trimming took off 0 bases at V and 5 bases at J, with 5 bases between the two ends. Germline V lookup: CDR1 SNHLY, CDR2 FYNNEI. The CDR3 spans 12 residues. CDR3 loop: CASSEALNEQYF. DNA of the CDR3: TGTGCCAGCAGTGAAGCGCTGAACGAGCAGTACTTC.

There are a few counts of this clonotype. The chain combines TRBV7-9 with TRBJ2-5; D is unclear. The CDR3 spans 12 residues. Germline V CDR1 and CDR2: SEHNR, FQNEAQ (reference sequence). V lost 6 bases and J lost 4, with 9 bases in between. CDR3 residues: CASSLQIETQYF. The CDR3 DNA reads TGTGCCAGCAGTCTACAGATAGAGACCCAGTACTTC.